Below, 23 T cell receptor beta chains from the same sample are listed, as sequenced in a study of blood T cells in healthy people across ages. Next came a second PCR, run for about 6 to 11 cycles, which used a sample-barcoded 5' primer along with a J-beta primer mix. TCRdb passed the 5' RACE reads through MiXCR, listing each CDR3 protein once. The sample lists 1,100,000 or so distinct CDR3 sequences, around 43% seen once, with approximately 20% in the top ten. Material: blood. The receptors originated from a woman aged 60-75 years in good health.

This chain uses TRBV5-6 with TRBJ2-7; 7 bases align to TRBD2. CDR1 and CDR2 (germline): SGHDT, YYEEEE. CDR3 length: 16 amino acids. V trimming: 0 bases; J trimming: 2 bases; junction bases outside the gene matches: 8. The CDR3 spells CASSLAGRSIAYEQYF. In DNA, the CDR3 is TGTGCCAGCAGCTTGGCCGGGAGGTCTATAGCCTACGAGCAGTACTTC.

CDR3 loop: CASKEAGGPYEQYF. In DNA form, the CDR3 reads TGCGCCAGCAAGGAGGCAGGGGGTCCGTACGAGCAGTACTTC. This chain links TRBV10-1 with TRBJ2-7; TRBD1 agrees at 7 bases. The germline gives CDR1 WNHNN, CDR2 SYGVQD (reference sequence). This CDR3 is 14 amino acids long. Trimming took 7 bases from V and 4 from J; bases not matched to a gene: 10.

Note on this clonotype: At one end, the junction sequence differs from germline, possibly due to a read error. This chain links TRBV5-1 with TRBJ1-2; no reliable D call. Germline V gives CDR1 SGHRS, CDR2 YFSETQ. The CDR3 has 14 amino acids. CDR3 region: CASSLETANYGYTF. For the CDR3, the DNA is TGTGCCAGCAGCCTCGAGACCGCTAACTATGGCTACACCTTC.

V gene TRBV29-1 combines with J gene TRBJ1-2; 7 positions match TRBD1. The junction had 9 bases not matched to a gene; V was cut back by 2 bases and J by 0 bases. The CDR3 has 16 residues. The V gene's germline CDR1 is SQVTM and CDR2 ANQGSEA. CDR3 nucleotides: TGCAGCGTTGAAAAGGGGGACAGATTTTCTAACTATGGCTACACCTTC. Its protein product is CSVEKGDRFSNYGYTF.

Only a few counts were recorded for this clonotype. CDR3 nucleotide sequence: TGTGCCAGCAGGGACCCAGGGAACGAGCAGTACTTC. Protein sequence: CASRDPGNEQYF. This chain joins TRBV6-5 and TRBJ2-7; TRBD1 might be the D (5 bases). CDR3 length: 12 amino acids. The V gene lost 6 bases and the J gene lost 5 bases, with 11 bases spanning the gap. CDR1 and CDR2 (germline): MNHEY, SVGAGI.

This clonotype was counted ten times or more. V gene TRBV28 combines with J gene TRBJ2-7; D remains ambiguous. Per the germline V gene, CDR1 is MDHEN and CDR2 is SYDVKM. V lost 7 bases and J 0 bases, leaving 13 bases between the germline ends. The CDR3 consists of 14 residues. The CDR3 loop is CASTPSGSSYEQYF. In nucleotides, the CDR3 is TGTGCCAGCACGCCTTCTGGAAGCTCCTACGAGCAGTACTTC.

The table lists this clonotype with a few counts. The genes are TRBV20-1 and TRBJ2-1; 8 positions agree with TRBD1. The J segment lost 7 bases and the V segment lost 6 bases, leaving 5 bases of the junction unmatched. CDR1 and CDR2 from the germline V gene are DFQATT and SNEGSKA (reference sequence). CDR3 length: 12 amino acids. CDR3 sequence (DNA): TGCAGTGCGCAAAGACAGGGGAATGAGCAGTTCTTC. It specifies CSAQRQGNEQFF.

The chain employs TRBV5-1 and TRBJ2-7; tentative D call: TRBD2 (5 bases). There are 15 residues in the CDR3. V was pared by 7 bases and J by 2 bases, with 19 bases between. Germline-derived CDR1 and CDR2 are SGHRS and YFSETQ. The CDR3 DNA sequence: TGCGCCAGCGCTTCCGAGGGCGGGTTCACCTACGAGCAGTACTTC. This translates into CASASEGGFTYEQYF.

The gene calls are TRBV15 and TRBJ2-3; D not certain. From germline, CDR1 is LNHNV and CDR2 YYDKDF (reference sequence). Between the trimmed V and J ends, which lost 3 bases and 3 bases, there was a span of 7 bases. The CDR3 has 13 amino acids. Here the CDR3 DNA reads TGTGCCACCAGCAGCCGTATTACAGATACGCAGTATTTT. This gives the protein CATSSRITDTQYF.

In this sample, this clonotype turned up a few times. The chain recombines TRBV4-2 with TRBJ2-7; TRBD2 is a possible D gene (6 bases). There are 16 residues in the CDR3. The germline V and J ends were trimmed by 5 bases and 7 bases, with 24 bases remaining between them. The germline gives CDR1 LGHNA, CDR2 YNFKEQ. The CDR3 region has the DNA TGTGCCAGCAGCATAGGGGACTCCAACGGGGTAGGAGAGCAGTACTTC. It encodes CASSIGDSNGVGEQYF.

In its sample, this clonotype was seen a few times. The rearrangement links TRBV11-2 to TRBJ2-1; 7 nucleotides align to TRBD2. The CDR3 spans 18 residues. Germline V gene data show CDR1 as SGHAT and CDR2 as FQNNGV. Losses at the gene ends were 8 bases for V and 4 bases for J; bases not matched to a gene: 20. The CDR3 nucleotides read TGTGCCAGCTATGGGGAGGGAGTACGGGAGAGCTCTTACAATGAGCAGTTCTTC. This translates into CASYGEGVRESSYNEQFF.

The rearrangement links TRBV20-1 to TRBJ2-5, with 11 bases fitting TRBD2. The V segment lost 8 bases and the J segment 4 bases; nucleotides outside the gene matches: 12. CDR1 and CDR2 from the germline V gene are DFQATT and SNEGSKA (reference sequence). The CDR3 is 15 residues long. CDR3 DNA sequence: TGCAGTCATGGGGCTAGCGGGAGGTTGCGAGAGACCCAGTACTTC. Residues: CSHGASGRLRETQYF.

This rearrangement joins TRBV5-1 to TRBJ2-7; 10 bases are a match to TRBD2. This CDR3 is 17 amino acids long. V shed 0 bases, J shed 6 bases, and the junction held 12 bases outside the gene matches. Germline loops: CDR1 SGHRS, CDR2 YFSETQ. The CDR3 spells CASSLVASGRPLGEQYF. CDR3 sequence (DNA): TGCGCCAGCAGCTTGGTAGCTAGCGGGAGACCCCTCGGCGAGCAGTACTTC. The complete variable domain, with remaining parts taken from reference TRBV5-1 and TRBJ2-7, reads KAGVTQTPRYLIKTRGQQVTLSCSPISGHRSVSWYQQTPGQGLQFLFEYFSETQRNKGNFPGRFSGRQFSNSRSEMNVSTLELGDSALYLCASSLVASGRPLGEQYFGPGTRLTVT.

This chain links TRBV29-1 with TRBJ2-2, with a tentative D call TRBD1 (5 bases). The CDR3 spans 11 residues. CDR1 and CDR2 (germline): SQVTM, ANQGSEA. V dropped 7 bases and J dropped 6 bases, with 9 bases sitting between them. The CDR3 DNA follows: TGCAGCGGGGGCAGGGCCGGGGAGCTGTTTTTT. Translation gives CSGGRAGELFF.

The gene calls are TRBV27 and TRBJ2-3; maybe TRBD1 (8 bases). Germline V gene data show CDR1 as MNHEY and CDR2 as SMNVEV (reference sequence). The CDR3 extends over 12 amino acids. Deletions cut 5 bases from V and 9 bases from J, with 12 bases between. The CDR3, as DNA: TGTGCCAGCAGTACAGGGGGGGGCACGCAGTATTTT. It yields the protein CASSTGGGTQYF.

J is TRBJ1-1 and V is TRBV6-6; D might be TRBD1 (5 bases). The CDR3 totals 14 residues. Germline assignment: CDR1 MNHNY and CDR2 SVGAGI (reference sequence). The V end was cut by 6 bases, the J end by 1 base, with 12 bases between. CDR3 DNA sequence: TGTGCCAGCAGCCGACTGACAGAGAACACTGAAGCTTTCTTT. Translating it yields CASSRLTENTEAFF.

The chain joins TRBV6-2 or TRBV6-3 to TRBJ1-4, with D possibly matching TRBD1 (5 bases). Per germline, CDR1 MNHEY and CDR2 SVGEGT. V gave up 8 bases and J gave up 7 bases, with 17 bases separating them. The CDR3 is 14 amino acids. The CDR3 region is CASGIWGRIEKLFF. In nucleotides, the CDR3 is TGTGCCAGCGGTATTTGGGGCAGGATTGAAAAACTGTTTTTT.

The sample holds one count of this clonotype. The chain is built from TRBV7-2 and TRBJ2-4; possible D gene TRBD2, 7 bases. The CDR3 is 12 amino acids. Germline V gene data show CDR1 as SGHTA and CDR2 as FQGNSA. V was clipped by 5 bases and J by 11 bases, with 13 bases between them. CDR3 region: CASSRGGGVQYF. As DNA, the CDR3 is TGTGCCAGCAGCCGGGGAGGGGGGGTTCAGTACTTC.

V gene TRBV11-2 combines with J gene TRBJ2-4; D not resolved. The J call may not be correct, given that the DNA end is closer to TRBJ2-7. CDR3 length equals 14 residues. Germline CDR1 reads SGHAT; CDR2 reads FQNNGV. CDR3: CASSLPGHLYEQYF. DNA for the CDR3: TGTGCCAGCAGCCTCCCGGGTCACCTCTACGAGCAGTACTTC.

This chain joins TRBV20-1 and TRBJ2-1; D remains ambiguous. Looked up from germline, CDR1 is DFQATT and CDR2 is SNEGSKA (reference sequence). Trimming pared 1 base from V and 0 bases from J, leaving 7 bases between. The CDR3 length is 14 residues. The DNA of the CDR3 is TGCAGTGCTAGAGCTGGGGACTCCTACAATGAGCAGTTCTTC. This sequence encodes CSARAGDSYNEQFF.

The chain carries TRBV2 and TRBJ1-4; 7 bases map to TRBD1. V shed 4 bases, J shed 3 bases, and the junction held 5 bases outside the gene matches. The CDR3 loop spans 15 amino acids. Germline values: CDR1 SNHLY, CDR2 FYNNEI. DNA for the CDR3: TGTGCCAGCAGTGGGCGACAGGGCCCTAATGAAAAACTGTTTTTT. Its translation: CASSGRQGPNEKLFF.

The chain uses TRBV28 and TRBJ2-5, with 11 bases lining up with TRBD2. The J call may be in error: the DNA end matches TRBJ2-7 better. Germline loops: CDR1 MDHEN, CDR2 SYDVKM. CDR3 length equals 16 residues. CDR3 sequence: CASSLWFSGRAHEQYF. CDR3 coding DNA: TGTGCCAGCAGTTTATGGTTTAGCGGGAGGGCTCACGAGCAGTACTTC.

The chain joins TRBV3-1 to TRBJ1-4; D remains ambiguous. V lost 2 bases to trimming and J lost 8 bases, with 6 bases between them. Germline values: CDR1 LGHDT, CDR2 YNNKEL (reference sequence). CDR3 length: 12 amino acids. DNA of the CDR3: TGTGCCAGCAGCCAATTAGAGGAAAAACTGTTTTTT. This gives the protein CASSQLEEKLFF.